This TCR beta chain was recorded in a study of blood T cell repertoires in COVID-19. Germline trimming cut 5 bases from V and 5 bases from J; bases unmatched to any gene: 6. The CDR3 sequence is 15 residues long. Germline V gives CDR1 SEHNR, CDR2 FQNEAQ (reference sequence). As handled by the study authors: Reference gene primer amplification gave nucleated cell count estimates. TCRdb's table, derived via immunoSEQ multiplex PCR, lists solely in-frame clones and lacks some. V, J and clone size derive from that table, while D and trimming were established from the DNA sequence. The sample shows around 88,000 clones, 90% of them seen only once.

The chain joins TRBV7-9 to TRBJ2-2; the match to TRBD2 covers 9 bases. Material: peripheral blood. The TCR was taken from a man aged 55 to 70 with acute or convalescent COVID-19. DNA for the CDR3: TGTGCCAGCAGCCGCCCGACTAGCGGAACCGGGGAGCTGTTTTTT. Translating it yields CASSRPTSGTGELFF.